One TCR beta chain is described in this entry. What it recognizes is unknown. The data belong to a study of OX40 agonist ivuxolimab in advanced cancers. The study's findings and limits: At 0.1 to 3.0 mg/kg and by week 6, CD4+ and CD8+ T cells in the blood had expanded clonally.

Measured with immunoSEQ multiplex PCR; TCRdb has only the in-frame clones, and not every one. The table includes about 67,000 clones, approximately 90% detected once. V was clipped by 1 base and J by 2 bases, with 12 bases between them. The CDR3 length is 15 residues. CDR1 is MDHEN, CDR2 SYDVKM, per germline. The sample in question was CD4+ or CD8+ T cells sorted from blood, obtained in a trial of the OX40 agonist ivuxolimab. This clonotype was sampled from an adult with an advanced solid tumor such as melanoma, head and neck, liver or kidney cancer. The chain combines TRBV28 with TRBJ2-7; tentative D call: TRBD1 (6 bases). CDR3 nucleotide sequence: TGTGCCAGCAGTTTATTACCGGGACAAACCTACGAGCAGTACTTC. Translation: CASSLLPGQTYEQYF.